This T cell receptor beta chain is drawn from a study of OX40 agonist ivuxolimab in advanced cancers. At the level of the study: Ivuxolimab, an antibody that agonizes OX40 (CD134), was administered to the patients. Partial response was recorded in three patients: one hepatocellular carcinoma and two cutaneous melanoma cases.

Overall study findings and caveats: CD4+ T cells averaged fewer expanded clones than CD8+ T cells.

As concerns this clone: What it binds is unknown.

V lost 7 bases and J lost 7; bases outside the gene matches: 16. The CDR3 covers 16 residues. CDR1 LNHDA and CDR2 SQIVND come from the germline V gene (reference sequence). Clones were sequenced by immunoSEQ multiplex PCR, and TCRdb holds only the in-frame ones, with some missing. The sample shows some 95,000 clones, around nine tenths of them seen only once. The chain has TRBV19 and TRBJ2-1; 7 bases map to TRBD2. This specimen was CD4+ or CD8+ T cells sorted from blood, taken in a trial of the OX40 agonist ivuxolimab. This receptor was obtained from an adult with an advanced solid tumor such as melanoma, head and neck, liver or kidney cancer. The CDR3 DNA reads TGTGCCAGTATTGACCTGGCGGGGGAAGGTAGGAATGAGCAGTTCTTC. This encodes CASIDLAGEGRNEQFF.